The 21 T cell receptor beta chains presented below share a single source sample, sequenced in a study of memory CD4+ T cells and cytomegalovirus serostatus. Single viable CD3+CD4+CD8-CD45RO+ cells were sorted as the memory CD4+ T cells. The table came from immunoSEQ multiplex PCR; TCRdb's copy has only in-frame clones and leaves some out. The profile covers about 82,000 clones, with 75% to 90% appearing a single time and around 0.75% taken by the ten largest. Sequencing was carried out using memory CD4+ T cells from blood. The origin of the receptors is an adult in good health and CMV-seronegative.

The chain links TRBV7-8 to TRBJ2-3; a possible D gene is TRBD1 (5 bases). The V gene lost 1 base and the J gene lost 0 bases, with 14 bases spanning the gap. The V gene's germline CDR1 is SGHVS and CDR2 FQNEAQ. This CDR3 contains 17 residues. This CDR3 reads CASSLGAYRGSTDTQYF. The CDR3 region has the DNA TGTGCCAGCAGCTTAGGGGCCTATAGGGGTAGCACAGATACGCAGTATTTT.

This chain connects TRBV11-3 to TRBJ2-1; 10 positions match TRBD1. V gave up 8 bases and J gave up 3 bases; unmatched junction bases: 4. There are 14 residues in the CDR3. In germline, CDR1 is SGHNT, CDR2 YENEEA. The CDR3 loop is CASGRTGGYNEQFF. CDR3 in DNA: TGTGCCAGCGGAAGGACAGGGGGCTACAATGAGCAGTTCTTC.

V usage is TRBV5-1 and J usage is TRBJ1-2; D remains unclear. The length of the CDR3 is 17 residues. From germline, CDR1 is SGHRS and CDR2 YFSETQ. Trimming pared 3 bases from V and 0 bases from J, leaving 18 bases between. The CDR3 reads CASSSVLQSGPNYGYTF. CDR3 bases: TGCGCCAGCAGCTCGGTTCTCCAAAGCGGGCCTAACTATGGCTACACCTTC.

This clone came up a few times. The chain carries TRBV29-1 and TRBJ2-4, with 8 bases aligning to TRBD1. Trimming took 4 bases from V and 6 from J; bases not matched to a gene: 5. Germline V gene lookup returns CDR1 SQVTM and CDR2 ANQGSEA. This CDR3 is 13 amino acids long. CDR3: CSVGQGMGNIQYF. CDR3 sequence (DNA): TGCAGCGTTGGACAGGGGATGGGAAACATTCAGTACTTC.

The chain joins TRBV11-2 to TRBJ2-1; 7 bases line up with TRBD1. V trimming: 5 bases; J trimming: 13 bases; junction bases outside the gene matches: 8. Germline CDR1 is SGHAT and CDR2 is FQNNGV. The CDR3 covers 12 residues. CDR3 region: CASSLGTVGQFF. In DNA, the CDR3 is TGTGCCAGCAGCCTCGGGACAGTTGGCCAGTTCTTC.

This chain joins TRBV4-2 and TRBJ1-1; a possible D gene is TRBD1 (6 bases). This CDR3 is 15 amino acids long. The germline V and J ends were trimmed by 0 bases and 1 base, with 9 bases remaining between them. Germline V gives CDR1 LGHNA, CDR2 YNFKEQ. This CDR3 reads CASSQEGGWNTEAFF. The CDR3 DNA sequence: TGTGCCAGCAGCCAAGAGGGGGGCTGGAACACTGAAGCTTTCTTT.

Here the CDR3 reads CASSIPSRAYYGYTF. In DNA, the CDR3 is TGTGCCAGTAGTATACCCTCACGTGCCTATTATGGCTACACCTTC. The genes are TRBV19 and TRBJ1-2; D is unclear. V was clipped by 2 bases and J by 5 bases, with 15 bases between them. This CDR3 comprises 15 residues. Germline loops: CDR1 LNHDA, CDR2 SQIVND (reference sequence).

This chain links TRBV19 with TRBJ1-3; possible D gene TRBD1, 5 bases. The germline V gene has CDR1 LNHDA and CDR2 SQIVND (reference sequence). This CDR3 spans 16 amino acids. V was shortened by 3 bases and J by 0 bases, with 12 bases between the two germline ends. The CDR3 spells CASSIGPTVSGNTIYF. In DNA form, the CDR3 reads TGTGCCAGTAGTATCGGCCCGACAGTCTCTGGAAACACCATATATTTT. Drawing the rest from reference TRBV19 and TRBJ1-3, the complete variable domain is DGGITQSPKYLFRKEGQNVTLSCEQNLNHDAMYWYRQDPGQGLRLIYYSQIVNDFQKGDIAEGYSVSREKKESFPLTVTSAQKNPTAFYLCASSIGPTVSGNTIYFGEGSWLTVV.

V gene TRBV6-6 combines with J gene TRBJ1-1; D is undetermined. With 1 base removed from V and 7 bases from J, the gap between germline ends came to 7 bases. CDR1 MNHNY and CDR2 SVGAGI come from the germline V gene (reference sequence). There are 12 residues in the CDR3. For the CDR3, the DNA is TGTGCCAGCAGTTACTTAACTTTTGAAGCTTTCTTT. As protein: CASSYLTFEAFF.

The chain carries TRBV11-2 and TRBJ1-2, with TRBD1 matching over 9 bases. Unmatched junction bases numbered 8, after V lost 5 bases and J lost 4 bases. CDR3 length: 15 amino acids. Germline values: CDR1 SGHAT, CDR2 FQNNGV. The CDR3 DNA reads TGTGCCAGCAGCGTCACAGGGGGCCGCGTCTATGGCTACACCTTC. Translated, it gives CASSVTGGRVYGYTF.

The chain has TRBV10-2 and TRBJ1-4; 9 bases match TRBD1. CDR1 and CDR2 (germline): WSHSY, SAAADI. This CDR3 is built from 14 residues. With 7 bases clipped from V and 6 bases from J, the junction kept 6 bases outside the gene matches. The CDR3 nucleotides are TGCGCCAGCATGAAACAGGGGGCTTATGAAAAACTGTTTTTT. Its translation: CASMKQGAYEKLFF.

The CDR3 DNA follows: TGCGCCAGCAGCCAGAGTCACCGGACAGGCTCCTACGAGCAGTACTTC. It translates to CASSQSHRTGSYEQYF. This chain joins TRBV4-1 and TRBJ2-7; 7 bases are shared with TRBD1. This CDR3 region has 16 residues. The germline V gene encodes CDR1 MGHRA and CDR2 YSYEKL. V lost 3 bases and J lost 0; bases outside the gene matches: 8.

The chain recombines TRBV10-3 with TRBJ2-3; 10 nucleotides line up with TRBD2. This CDR3 is 16 amino acids long. With 2 bases clipped from V and 5 bases from J, the junction kept 7 bases outside the gene matches. Germline CDR1 and CDR2: ENHRY and SYGVKD. CDR3 DNA: TGTGCCATCAGTGAGCTACCTAGCGGGGGTGGAGATACGCAGTATTTT. It specifies CAISELPSGGGDTQYF.

The chain is built from TRBV6-1 and TRBJ1-5, with D uncertain. The CDR3 is 15 amino acids. CDR1 and CDR2 (germline): MNHNS, SASEGT. Trimming pared 4 bases from V and 9 bases from J, leaving 19 bases between. The CDR3 loop reads CASSVSTITGVPQHF. The CDR3 coding sequence is TGTGCCAGCAGTGTTTCGACGATTACCGGCGTGCCCCAGCATTTT.

This sequence joins TRBV6-5 and TRBJ1-2; TRBD1 matches at 12 bases. CDR3 length: 15 residues. The germline V gene encodes CDR1 MNHEY and CDR2 SVGAGI. V gave up 5 bases and J gave up 4 bases; unmatched junction bases: 5. CDR3 sequence: CASSSGTGGTYGYTF. CDR3 DNA: TGTGCCAGCAGTAGCGGGACAGGGGGCACCTATGGCTACACCTTC.

This rearrangement joins TRBV9 to TRBJ2-3; 9 bases line up with TRBD1. The CDR3 consists of 15 residues. From germline, CDR1 is SGDLS and CDR2 YYNGEE. The trim removed 3 bases at V and 3 bases at J, leaving 5 bases unmatched. This CDR3 reads CASSAGQGGTDTQYF. Written as DNA, the CDR3 is TGTGCCAGCAGCGCGGGACAGGGTGGAACAGATACGCAGTATTTT.

The V and J genes are TRBV5-1 and TRBJ1-3; unclear D gene. The germline V gene encodes CDR1 SGHRS and CDR2 YFSETQ. CDR3 size: 15 residues. The V and J ends lost 0 bases and 4 bases respectively, with 11 bases between them. The CDR3, as DNA: TGCGCCAGCAGCTTGGATGGGGTCCAGGGAAACACCATATATTTT. Translation gives CASSLDGVQGNTIYF.

V usage is TRBV19 and J usage is TRBJ2-4; maybe TRBD1 (5 bases). CDR1 is LNHDA and CDR2 is SQIVND in the germline V gene (reference sequence). The CDR3 contains 16 residues. Trimming took off 3 bases at V and 7 bases at J, with 19 bases between the two ends. CDR3: CASSILGREKSNIQYF. In DNA, the CDR3 is TGTGCCAGTAGTATCTTAGGCAGGGAAAAGTCGAACATTCAGTACTTC.

The rearrangement joins TRBV6-6 to TRBJ2-7; D unresolved. Germline CDR1 and CDR2: MNHNY and SVGAGI (reference sequence). CDR3 size: 12 residues. V dropped 6 bases and J dropped 6 bases, with 12 bases sitting between them. CDR3 nucleotides: TGTGCCAGCAGATCCGACAATTCCGAGCAGTACTTC. This sequence encodes CASRSDNSEQYF.

The genes are TRBV10-3 and TRBJ2-5, with 8 positions matching TRBD1. The last part of the DNA fits TRBJ2-7 better; the J call may be wrong. The CDR3 contains 14 residues. Germline V gene sequence: CDR1 ENHRY, CDR2 SYGVKD. The CDR3 coding sequence is TGTGCCACGGGTACGACAGGGGTATTCTACGAGCAGTACTTC. Translated: CATGTTGVFYEQYF.

V usage is TRBV10-3 and J usage is TRBJ2-3, with 9 bases fitting TRBD1. Per the germline V gene, CDR1 is ENHRY and CDR2 is SYGVKD. Trimming took 6 bases from V and 3 from J; bases not matched to a gene: 4. The CDR3 length is 14 residues. This chain's CDR3 is CAISGGQGTDTQYF. CDR3 nucleotides: TGTGCCATCAGCGGTGGACAGGGGACAGATACGCAGTATTTT.